The source of this T cell receptor (beta chain) is a study of cytomegalovirus exposure and HLA in healthy donors. Points from the study as a whole: Later on, a genetic analysis was performed. It linked a missense variant in DCLRE1C with V- and J-gene trimming of TCR beta. It was reported in a later analysis that an Asian-associated ancestry cluster showed fewer N-insertions than the roughly 660-donor mean.

The ends were cut back, 3 bases at V and 1 base at J, with 12 bases in the middle. The CDR3 covers 15 residues. Germline lookup yields CDR1 WSHSY and CDR2 SAAADI. Details on this clone: Its specificity is unknown.

The primer mix had 60 Vbeta and 13 Jbeta primers. Some clones are missing from TCRdb's copy, which holds only in-frame ones; the method was immunoSEQ multiplex PCR. The table has under 200,000 clones, approximately 84% seen once. The chain couples TRBV10-2 to TRBJ1-1; D remains ambiguous. The receptor comes from a boy younger than 10 in good health and CMV-seronegative. The material sequenced was PBMCs. CDR3 sequence: CASSDVKTENTEAFF. Written as DNA, the CDR3 is TGCGCCAGCAGTGATGTAAAAACAGAGAACACTGAAGCTTTCTTT.